The 26 T cell receptor beta chains presented below share a single source sample, sequenced in a study of cytomegalovirus exposure and HLA in healthy donors. The primer mix had 60 Vbeta and 13 Jbeta primers. The assay was immunoSEQ multiplex PCR, and TCRdb's table has in-frame clones only and misses some. This table holds 130,000 or so clones, roughly 80% found once. The sample was PBMCs. These receptors were obtained from a man aged 40-49 years in good health and CMV-seronegative.

This rearrangement joins TRBV2 to TRBJ1-1; D gene unclear. V shed 4 bases and J shed 8 bases, with 8 bases lying between them. The germline CDR1 and CDR2 sequences are SNHLY and FYNNEI. The CDR3 spans 11 residues. CDR3 sequence (DNA): TGTGCCAGCAGTGGAGGCCGCGAAGCTTTCTTT. It specifies CASSGGREAFF.

This clone was seen more than once but under ten times. The V call is TRBV6-5, the J call TRBJ1-6; D is possibly TRBD1 (5 bases). V was pared by 6 bases and J by 1 base, with 10 bases between. The germline V gene encodes CDR1 MNHEY and CDR2 SVGAGI. CDR3 length equals 15 residues. The CDR3 sequence: CASREQVSYNSPLHF. The CDR3 DNA reads TGTGCCAGCAGGGAACAGGTTTCCTATAATTCACCCCTCCACTTT.

The chain joins TRBV7-6 to TRBJ1-6, with TRBD1 matching over 7 bases. V shed 5 bases, J shed 10 bases, and the junction held 5 bases outside the gene matches. The CDR3 consists of 13 residues. Germline V gene data show CDR1 as SGHVS and CDR2 as FNYEAQ. The DNA of the CDR3 is TGTGCCAGCAGCCCGGGACAGCCCTCACCCCTCCACTTT. Translated: CASSPGQPSPLHF. Full variable domain (remainder filled in from reference TRBV7-6 and TRBJ1-6): GAGVSQSPRYKVTKRGQDVALRCDPISGHVSLYWYRQALGQGPEFLTYFNYEAQQDKSGLPNDRFSAERPEGSISTLTIQRTEQRDSAMYRCASSPGQPSPLHFGNGTRLTVT.

J is TRBJ2-3 and V is TRBV11-2, with 8 bases aligning to TRBD1. J was trimmed by 5 bases and V by 1 base; bases with no gene match: 5. Germline loops: CDR1 SGHAT, CDR2 FQNNGV. CDR3 size: 15 residues. DNA of the CDR3: TGTGCCAGCAGCTTAGGAGTGACAGGGGAAGATACGCAGTATTTT. Translating it yields CASSLGVTGEDTQYF.

The table lists this clone with a few counts. The chain joins TRBV10-1 to TRBJ2-1; no definite D call. From germline, CDR1 is WNHNN and CDR2 SYGVQD (reference sequence). V lost 5 bases and J 1 base, leaving 12 bases between the germline ends. The CDR3 consists of 15 residues. CDR3 nucleotides: TGCGCCAGCAGTCCGCAAAACAGATCCTACAATGAGCAGTTCTTC. Translation gives CASSPQNRSYNEQFF.

The gene calls are TRBV19 and TRBJ2-7; D call uncertain. Trimming left V 5 bases short and J 2 bases short, with 10 bases between. The CDR3 totals 13 residues. Germline values: CDR1 LNHDA, CDR2 SQIVND (reference sequence). The CDR3 DNA is TGTGCCAGTAGTTACGGTGTAGCCTACGAGCAGTACTTC. This codes for CASSYGVAYEQYF.

The chain joins TRBV7-9 to TRBJ2-4; D uncertain. Trimming stripped 0 bases from V and 1 base from J, with 7 bases between. The germline V gene encodes CDR1 SEHNR and CDR2 FQNEAQ (reference sequence). CDR3 length equals 15 residues. The CDR3 DNA is TGTGCCAGCAGCTTAGCGCAGGCCGCCAAAAACATTCAGTACTTC. Amino acid sequence: CASSLAQAAKNIQYF.

The chain joins TRBV11-2 to TRBJ1-6, with a possible D match to TRBD1 (5 bases). Germline values: CDR1 SGHAT, CDR2 FQNNGV. Trimming took 4 bases from V and 0 from J, leaving 16 bases between them. This CDR3 comprises 18 residues. The CDR3, as DNA: TGTGCCAGCAGCTCAGATTCGTACAGGAGCTCCTATAATTCACCCCTCCACTTT. Encoded protein: CASSSDSYRSSYNSPLHF.

The rearrangement joins TRBV28 to TRBJ1-1; maybe TRBD1 (5 bases). CDR3 length equals 13 residues. Per germline, CDR1 MDHEN and CDR2 SYDVKM. V was trimmed by 6 bases and J by 1 base, leaving 9 bases between them. CDR3 DNA sequence: TGTGCCAGCAGACGGACACCGAACACTGAAGCTTTCTTT. Translated, it gives CASRRTPNTEAFF. The full variable domain, in which reference TRBV28 and TRBJ1-1 provide the parts outside the CDR3, is DVKVTQSSRYLVKRTGEKVFLECVQDMDHENMFWYRQDPGLGLRLIYFSYDVKMKEKGDIPEGYSVSREKKERFSLILESASTNQTSMYLCASRRTPNTEAFFGQGTRLTVV.

The gene calls are TRBV9 and TRBJ2-7, with a possible D match to TRBD1 (6 bases). The CDR3 spans 16 residues. Germline V gene sequence: CDR1 SGDLS, CDR2 YYNGEE. V shed 0 bases and J shed 2 bases, with 15 bases lying between them. For the CDR3, the DNA is TGTGCCAGCAGCGTAGATTGGGACACAATAGCCTACGAGCAGTACTTC. Its protein is CASSVDWDTIAYEQYF.

This rearrangement joins TRBV6-4 to TRBJ2-6; D ambiguous. CDR3 length: 15 residues. Germline V gives CDR1 MRHNA, CDR2 SNTAGT. The germline V and J ends were trimmed by 6 bases and 2 bases, with 11 bases remaining between them. The CDR3 sequence is CASSETSTGANVLTF. As DNA, the CDR3 is TGTGCCAGCAGCGAAACAAGTACTGGGGCCAACGTCCTGACTTTC.

This rearrangement joins TRBV5-1 to TRBJ2-7; 8 bases align to TRBD2. V was pared by 0 bases and J by 3 bases, with 11 bases of the junction left unmatched. The CDR3 contains 17 residues. Germline CDR1 and CDR2: SGHRS and YFSETQ. CDR3 sequence: CASSLVVPFGRDYEQYF. The CDR3 bases are TGCGCCAGCAGCTTGGTTGTGCCGTTCGGGAGGGACTACGAGCAGTACTTC.

V usage is TRBV7-3 and J usage is TRBJ2-1; D uncertain. The CDR3 length is 13 residues. Germline V gene data show CDR1 as SGHTA and CDR2 as FQGTGA. V was pared by 4 bases and J by 8 bases, with 12 bases between. In nucleotides, the CDR3 is TGTGCCAGCAGCTCCCTCGGTTTGGATGAGCAGTTCTTC. Its translation is CASSSLGLDEQFF.

This clone has only one observation. The chain uses TRBV5-1 and TRBJ2-1; TRBD1 matches at 9 bases. Germline-derived CDR1 and CDR2 are SGHRS and YFSETQ. This CDR3 region has 15 residues. The trim removed 4 bases at V and 6 bases at J, leaving 8 bases unmatched. The CDR3 here is CASSSIQGAFNEQFF. The DNA for the CDR3 is TGCGCCAGCAGCAGTATACAGGGGGCCTTCAATGAGCAGTTCTTC.

This chain links TRBV7-9 with TRBJ1-2; no clear D. V was clipped by 0 bases and J by 2 bases, with 4 bases between them. Germline V gene sequence: CDR1 SEHNR, CDR2 FQNEAQ (reference sequence). The CDR3 length is 13 residues. This chain's CDR3 is CASSLAENYGYTF. CDR3 coding DNA: TGTGCCAGCAGCTTAGCTGAGAACTATGGCTACACCTTC.

The chain uses TRBV23-1 and TRBJ1-6; 7 nucleotides match TRBD1. TRBV23-1 is an ORF, and what it does is uncertain. The CDR3 is 18 amino acids. Losses at the gene ends were 1 base for V and 7 bases for J; bases not matched to a gene: 13. The CDR3 sequence is CASSQYVGRQGLNSPLHF. As DNA, the CDR3 is TGCGCCAGCAGTCAATACGTTGGAAGACAGGGCTTAAATTCACCCCTCCACTTT.

This rearrangement joins TRBV10-1 to TRBJ2-1; D is perhaps TRBD1 (5 bases). Trimming took off 4 bases at V and 8 bases at J, with 9 bases between the two ends. The CDR3 has 12 amino acids. Germline CDR1 and CDR2: WNHNN and SYGVQD (reference sequence). In DNA, the CDR3 is TGCGCCAGCAGTGGGCAGGGTCATGAGCAGTTCTTC. This translates into CASSGQGHEQFF.

V usage is TRBV5-4 and J usage is TRBJ2-7, with no clear D. Germline assignment: CDR1 SGHNT and CDR2 YYREEE (reference sequence). The CDR3 is 13 amino acids. Trimming cost V 0 bases and J 5 bases, with 9 bases left between them. The CDR3 loop is CASSLEPQNEQYF. CDR3 DNA: TGTGCCAGCAGCTTGGAACCTCAGAACGAGCAGTACTTC.

The gene calls are TRBV7-8 and TRBJ2-7; TRBD1 agrees at 8 bases. The CDR3 has 14 residues. Germline values: CDR1 SGHVS, CDR2 FQNEAQ. Unmatched junction bases numbered 6, after V lost 2 bases and J lost 6 bases. CDR3 nucleotides: TGTGCCAGCAGCTTAAAAAGGACAGGGCGCGAGCAGTACTTC. This codes for CASSLKRTGREQYF.

CDR3 region: CAISELNRVETQYF. The CDR3 region has the DNA TGTGCCATCAGTGAATTAAACAGGGTAGAGACCCAGTACTTC. The chain has TRBV10-3 and TRBJ2-5; weak D call: TRBD1 (6 bases). V lost 3 bases and J lost 4, with 12 bases in between. CDR1 and CDR2 from the germline V gene are ENHRY and SYGVKD. The CDR3 runs to 14 residues.

The rearrangement uses TRBV6-1 and TRBJ2-5, with TRBD1 as a possible D gene (6 bases). V was clipped by 5 bases and J by 5 bases, with 18 bases between them. There are 15 residues in the CDR3. CDR1 and CDR2 from the germline V gene are MNHNS and SASEGT. CDR3 nucleotide sequence: TGTGCCAGCAGTCCCTTTTCACAGGGTTCCGAGACCCAGTACTTC. Translating it yields CASSPFSQGSETQYF.

The V and J genes are TRBV11-2 and TRBJ1-1; the D gene is possibly TRBD1 (6 bases). This CDR3 spans 14 amino acids. From germline, CDR1 is SGHAT and CDR2 FQNNGV. The V and J ends lost 3 bases and 1 base respectively, with 9 bases between them. The CDR3 protein is CASSFLQGNTEAFF. In DNA, the CDR3 is TGTGCCAGCAGCTTCTTACAGGGGAACACTGAAGCTTTCTTT. The full variable domain, with the rest looked up from reference TRBV11-2 and TRBJ1-1, is EAGVAQSPRYKIIEKRQSVAFWCNPISGHATLYWYQQILGQGPKLLIQFQNNGVVDDSQLPKDRFSAERLKGVDSTLKIQPAKLEDSAVYLCASSFLQGNTEAFFGQGTRLTVV.

The J gene is TRBJ2-7, the V gene TRBV5-1; TRBD1 aligns across 7 bases. CDR1 is SGHRS and CDR2 is YFSETQ in the germline V gene. V lost 0 bases and J lost 0; bases outside the gene matches: 3. This CDR3 has 15 residues. The CDR3 protein is CASSLGAGGSYEQYF. CDR3 in DNA: TGCGCCAGCAGCTTGGGAGCAGGGGGCTCCTACGAGCAGTACTTC.

As DNA, the CDR3 is TGTGCCAGCAGCTTTAATGAGAATGAGCAGTTCTTC. Amino acids: CASSFNENEQFF. This sequence joins TRBV7-6 and TRBJ2-1; unclear D gene. CDR1 SGHVS and CDR2 FNYEAQ come from the germline V gene. CDR3 length: 12 residues. V lost 3 bases and J lost 7, with 7 bases in between.

J is TRBJ2-7 and V is TRBV19, with a weak D call TRBD2 (6 bases). The CDR3 length is 13 residues. In germline, CDR1 is LNHDA, CDR2 SQIVND (reference sequence). Trimming removed 2 bases from V and 6 bases from J, with 11 bases in between. CDR3 region: CASSINRRGEQYF. CDR3 sequence (DNA): TGTGCCAGTAGTATAAATAGGAGGGGCGAGCAGTACTTC.

This clone was seen more than once but under ten times. This chain uses TRBV5-1 with TRBJ1-1; 9 nucleotides match TRBD1. The germline gives CDR1 SGHRS, CDR2 YFSETQ. CDR3 length: 15 amino acids. J lost 6 bases, V lost 4 bases, and 10 bases had no gene match. The CDR3 DNA reads TGCGCCAGCAGCACTCAAACAGGGGGCTTCGCTGAAGCTTTCTTT. Its protein is CASSTQTGGFAEAFF.